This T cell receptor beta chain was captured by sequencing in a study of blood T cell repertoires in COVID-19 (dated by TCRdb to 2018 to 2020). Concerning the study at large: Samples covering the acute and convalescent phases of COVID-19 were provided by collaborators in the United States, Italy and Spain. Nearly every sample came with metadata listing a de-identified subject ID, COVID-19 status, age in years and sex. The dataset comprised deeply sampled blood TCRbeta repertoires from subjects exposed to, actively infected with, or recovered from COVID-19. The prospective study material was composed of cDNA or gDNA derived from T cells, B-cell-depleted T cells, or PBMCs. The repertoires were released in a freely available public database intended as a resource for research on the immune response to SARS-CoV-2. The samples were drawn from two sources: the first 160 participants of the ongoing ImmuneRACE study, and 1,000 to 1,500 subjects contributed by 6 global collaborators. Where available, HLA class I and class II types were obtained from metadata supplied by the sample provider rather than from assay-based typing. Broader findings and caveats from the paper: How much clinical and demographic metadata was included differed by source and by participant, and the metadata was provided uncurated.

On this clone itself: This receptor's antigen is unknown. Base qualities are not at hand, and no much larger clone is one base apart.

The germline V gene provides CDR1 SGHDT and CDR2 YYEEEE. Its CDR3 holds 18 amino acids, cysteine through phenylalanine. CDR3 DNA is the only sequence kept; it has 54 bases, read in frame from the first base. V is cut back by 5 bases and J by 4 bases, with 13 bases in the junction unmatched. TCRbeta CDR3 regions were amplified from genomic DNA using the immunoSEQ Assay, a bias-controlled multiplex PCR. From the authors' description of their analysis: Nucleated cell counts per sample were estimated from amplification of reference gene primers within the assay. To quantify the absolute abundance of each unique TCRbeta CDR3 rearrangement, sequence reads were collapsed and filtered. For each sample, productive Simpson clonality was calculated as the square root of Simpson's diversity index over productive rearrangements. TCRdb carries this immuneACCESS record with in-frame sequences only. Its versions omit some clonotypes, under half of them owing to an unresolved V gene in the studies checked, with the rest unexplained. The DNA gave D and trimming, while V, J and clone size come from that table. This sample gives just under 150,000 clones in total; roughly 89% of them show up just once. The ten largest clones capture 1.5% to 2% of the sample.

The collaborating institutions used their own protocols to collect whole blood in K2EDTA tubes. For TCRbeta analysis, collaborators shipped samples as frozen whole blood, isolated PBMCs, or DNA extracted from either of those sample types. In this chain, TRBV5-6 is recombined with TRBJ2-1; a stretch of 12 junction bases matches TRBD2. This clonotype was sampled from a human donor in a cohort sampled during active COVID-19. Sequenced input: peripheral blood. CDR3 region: CASSPLAGGPGRYNEQFF. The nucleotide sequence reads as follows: TGTGCCAGCAGTCCACTAGCGGGGGGACCGGGAAGATACAATGAGCAGTTCTTC.